This is a list of T cell receptor beta chains from one sample in a study of T cell responses to AZD1222 COVID-19 vaccine. Produced via immunoSEQ multiplex PCR; TCRdb's table is partial and in-frame only. The sample shows approximately 150,000 clones, over 90% of them seen only once. Sequencing used peripheral blood, obtained on day 0 of MenACWY control vaccination. All receptors come from an adult in good health. Both conserved end residues are part of each CDR3. D genes are given only for firm matches. A row's size may be missing; if present it is once, few, many or a size class.

v_call: TRBV28
j_call: TRBJ1-6
clone_size: few
d_call: NA
cdr3_aa: CASTPGDGNSPLHF
cdr3_nt: TGTGCCAGCACCCCCGGGGACGGGAATTCACCCCTCCACTTT

v_call: TRBV9
j_call: TRBJ1-6
clone_size: NA
d_call: TRBD1
cdr3_aa: CASSVGTGMEYSPLHF
cdr3_nt: TGTGCCAGCAGCGTCGGGACAGGGATGGAGTATTCACCCCTCCACTTT

v_call: TRBV4-1
j_call: TRBJ1-1
clone_size: NA
d_call: TRBD1
cdr3_aa: CASSQDAGTGVLNTEAFF
cdr3_nt: TGCGCCAGCAGCCAAGATGCCGGGACAGGGGTTTTGAACACTGAAGCTTTCTTT

v_call: TRBV7-2
j_call: TRBJ1-3
clone_size: once
d_call: TRBD1
cdr3_aa: CASSLDTGTGGDGNTIYF
cdr3_nt: TGTGCCAGCAGCTTAGATACCGGGACAGGGGGCGATGGAAACACCATATATTTT

v_call: TRBV27
j_call: TRBJ1-1
clone_size: once
d_call: NA
cdr3_aa: CASSATAANTEAFF
cdr3_nt: TGTGCCAGCAGTGCGACAGCGGCGAACACTGAAGCTTTCTTT

v_call: TRBV10-3
j_call: TRBJ2-1
clone_size: few
d_call: TRBD2
cdr3_aa: CAIRNPSGGYNEQFF
cdr3_nt: TGTGCCATCAGGAACCCTAGCGGGGGGTACAATGAGCAGTTCTTC

v_call: TRBV5-1
j_call: TRBJ2-7
clone_size: NA
d_call: TRBD1
cdr3_aa: CASSFGQGGQYF
cdr3_nt: TGCGCCAGCAGCTTTGGACAGGGAGGGCAGTACTTC

v_call: TRBV28
j_call: TRBJ1-3
clone_size: NA
d_call: NA
cdr3_aa: CASSLRAGNTIYF
cdr3_nt: TGTGCCAGCAGTTTAAGGGCTGGAAACACCATATATTTT

v_call: TRBV19
j_call: TRBJ1-2
clone_size: NA
d_call: NA
cdr3_aa: CASATGRANYGYTF
cdr3_nt: TGTGCCAGTGCAACAGGGAGGGCTAACTATGGCTACACCTTC

v_call: TRBV10-3
j_call: TRBJ2-3
clone_size: NA
d_call: TRBD2
cdr3_aa: CAISDDRTSSDLDTQYF
cdr3_nt: TGTGCCATCAGTGATGATCGGACTAGCTCCGATCTGGATACGCAGTATTTT

v_call: TRBV11-2
j_call: TRBJ1-6
clone_size: NA
d_call: TRBD1
cdr3_aa: CASSTTGDSPLHF
cdr3_nt: TGTGCCAGCAGCACGACAGGGGATTCACCCCTCCACTTT

v_call: TRBV6-2/TRBV6-3
j_call: TRBJ1-4
clone_size: once
d_call: TRBD1
cdr3_aa: CASSYSKGQDYEKLFF
cdr3_nt: TGTGCCAGCAGTTACTCGAAGGGACAGGATTATGAAAAACTGTTTTTT

v_call: TRBV6-2/TRBV6-3
j_call: TRBJ1-1
clone_size: NA
d_call: NA
cdr3_aa: CASSRPRKNTEAFF
cdr3_nt: TGTGCCAGCAGTCGCCCCCGGAAGAACACTGAAGCTTTCTTT